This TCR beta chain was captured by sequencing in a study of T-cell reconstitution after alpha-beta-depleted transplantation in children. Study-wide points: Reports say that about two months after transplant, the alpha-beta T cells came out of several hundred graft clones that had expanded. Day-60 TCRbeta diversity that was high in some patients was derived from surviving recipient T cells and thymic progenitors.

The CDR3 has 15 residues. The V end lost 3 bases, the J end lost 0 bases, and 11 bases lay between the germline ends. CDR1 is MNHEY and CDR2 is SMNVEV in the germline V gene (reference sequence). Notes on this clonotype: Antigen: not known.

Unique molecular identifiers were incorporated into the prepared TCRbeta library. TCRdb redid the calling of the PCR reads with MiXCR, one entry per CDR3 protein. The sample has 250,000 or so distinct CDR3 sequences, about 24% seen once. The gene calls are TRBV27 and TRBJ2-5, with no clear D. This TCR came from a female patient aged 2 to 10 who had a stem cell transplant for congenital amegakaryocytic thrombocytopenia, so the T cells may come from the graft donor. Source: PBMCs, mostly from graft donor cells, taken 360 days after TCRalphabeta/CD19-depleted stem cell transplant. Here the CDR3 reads CASSFGQSYQETQYF. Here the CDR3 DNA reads TGTGCCAGCAGTTTCGGCCAGTCCTACCAAGAGACCCAGTACTTC.